This T cell receptor beta chain is from a study of cytomegalovirus exposure and HLA in healthy donors. 13 Jbeta primers and 60 Vbeta primers were used for the PCR. Sequencing used immunoSEQ multiplex PCR; TCRdb keeps in-frame clones, though not all of them. The repertoire holds some 160,000 clones, with around 81% as singletons. With respect to this clone: A junction boundary mismatches the germline segment, possibly from a read error.

This CDR3 comprises 13 residues. Germline values: CDR1 SEHNR, CDR2 FQNEAQ (reference sequence). The receptor comes from a man aged 35-49 years in good health and CMV-seronegative. V and J are TRBV7-9 and TRBJ1-2; TRBD1 might be the D (5 bases). The sample taken for sequencing was PBMCs. CDR3 nucleotide sequence: TGTTCCAGCAGCCCACCTGACAGATCGGGCTACACCTTC. This gives the protein CSSSPPDRSGYTF.